The rows below give T cell receptor beta chains drawn from one sample of a study of graft-versus-host responses after intestinal transplantation. Generated by immunoSEQ multiplex PCR, the TCRdb table keeps only in-frame clones and is missing some. Of more than 50,000 clones in the sample, approximately 88% were seen once. The material sequenced was ileum tissue, taken around 350 days after transplant. The receptor source for this set is a human patient who received an intestinal transplant, so some T cells may come from the graft donor. CDR3s include the opening cysteine and the closing phenylalanine or tryptophan. D genes are given only for firm matches. For some rows the clone size is stated as once, few or many, or as a class when expanded; others skip it.

clone_size d_call j_call v_call cdr3_nt cdr3_aa
. . TRBJ1-1 TRBV7-3 TGTGCCAGCAGCTTAGGACAGAACACTGAAGCTTTCTTT CASSLGQNTEAFF
. . TRBJ2-5 TRBV28 TGTGCCAGCAGTTTTAGGCTATACCAGTACTTC CASSFRLYQYF
. . TRBJ2-7 TRBV9 TGTGCCAGCAGCGTAGGGCAGAGTTCCTACGAGCAGTACTTC CASSVGQSSYEQYF
. . TRBJ2-5 TRBV7-2 TGTGCCAGCAGCTTAGACAGGTCCCAAGAGACCCAGTACTTC CASSLDRSQETQYF
. . TRBJ2-7 TRBV14 TGTGCCAGCAGCCAAGACAGCTCCTACGAGCAGTACTTC CASSQDSSYEQYF
. TRBD1 TRBJ1-5 TRBV19 TGTGCCAGTAGTATCCTTACAGGGGCAGGTAGCAATCAGCCCCAGCATTTT CASSILTGAGSNQPQHF
. TRBD1 TRBJ1-4 TRBV28 TGTGCCAGCAGTCCCAGGACAGGGGTTAATGAAAAACTGTTTTTT CASSPRTGVNEKLFF
. TRBD2 TRBJ2-7 TRBV30 TGTGCCTGGGAGGGACTAGCGGGATTCGAGCAGTACTTC CAWEGLAGFEQYF
. . TRBJ1-2 TRBV6-1 TGTGCCAGCAGTCGGGACCTCTTGGTTGGCTACACCTTC CASSRDLLVGYTF
. . TRBJ2-1 TRBV7-6 TGTGCCAGCAGCTTAGTTGGCCCCGATGAGCAGTTCTTC CASSLVGPDEQFF
. . TRBJ2-7 TRBV29-1 TGCAGCGTTGATTGGGATTACGAGCAGTACTTC CSVDWDYEQYF
. . TRBJ2-7 TRBV28 TGTGCCAGCTCCCTTGCAGGTACCACCGCTTACGAGCAGTACTTC CASSLAGTTAYEQYF
. TRBD1 TRBJ1-4 TRBV6-5 TGTGCCAGCAGCCCGGGACAGGGTGCTAATGAAAAACTGTTTTTT CASSPGQGANEKLFF
. . TRBJ1-5 TRBV6-5 TGTGCCAGCAGTTACACAGGGCCGGGAGGAGGGCCCCAGCATTTT CASSYTGPGGGPQHF
. . TRBJ2-7 TRBV28 TGTGCCAGCAGTTTAACCCGCAAGGGGGAGCAGTACTTC CASSLTRKGEQYF
once . TRBJ1-5 TRBV6-1 TGTGCCAGCAGTGAGACAGCGGCGCTCAATCAGCCCCAGCATTTT CASSETAALNQPQHF
. . TRBJ2-2 TRBV6-5 TGTGCCAGCAGTTACTCGGAGGGAGGTACCGGGGAGCTGTTTTTT CASSYSEGGTGELFF
. . TRBJ1-2 TRBV12-2 TGTGCAAGTCGCTTCGACAGGGGGCAAAAAACGGGCGCGCGTCCCCGGCGGTGCTATGGCTACACCTTC CASRFDRGQKTGARPRRCYGYTF
once TRBD2 TRBJ2-7 TRBV2 TGTGCCAGCAGGGGTAATAGCGGGCCATACGAGCAGTACTTC CASRGNSGPYEQYF
. . TRBJ2-5 TRBV25-1 TGTGCCAGCAGTGAAGGGGGTGCCCAGTACTTC CASSEGGAQYF
. . TRBJ2-1 TRBV19 TGTGCCAGTAGTGAAAGGGACACTTACAATGAGCAGTTCTTC CASSERDTYNEQFF
. . TRBJ1-1 TRBV5-5 TGTGCCAGCTGGGGGAACACTGAAGCTTTCTTT CASWGNTEAFF
. TRBD1 TRBJ1-2 TRBV6-5 TGTGCCAGCACCTACTCGACAGGGTCTGGCTACACCTTC CASTYSTGSGYTF
. . TRBJ1-1 TRBV27 TGTGCCAGCAGTTTTGGCCTAACGAACACTGAAGCTTTCTTT CASSFGLTNTEAFF
. . TRBJ2-5 TRBV5-1 TGCGCCAGCAGCTTTTACGGGGAAAGAGAGACCCAGTACTTC CASSFYGERETQYF
. . TRBJ2-5 TRBV21-1 TGTGCCAGCAGCAATATTGGACGGCAAGAGACCCAGTACTTC CASSNIGRQETQYF
. . TRBJ1-2 TRBV28 TGTGCCAGCAGTTTAGGTGTAGGGGTTGGCGGCTACACCTTC CASSLGVGVGGYTF
. . TRBJ2-3 TRBV6-5 TGTGCCAGCAGTTACATTAGCGGAAGTAGGACAGATACGCAGTATTTT CASSYISGSRTDTQYF
. . TRBJ2-1 TRBV5-1 TGCGCCAGCAGCACCGCAGCAAATGAGCAGTTCTTC CASSTAANEQFF
. . TRBJ1-2 TRBV5-1 TGCGCCAGCAGCTTGGGGGGCTTCTATGGCTACACCTTC CASSLGGFYGYTF
. . TRBJ2-7 TRBV6-1 TGTGCCAGCAGAGGGCCTACGACCTACGAGCAGTACTTC CASRGPTTYEQYF
. . TRBJ2-7 TRBV5-1 TGCGCCAGCAGCTTGGGGCCGGCGAGCTCCTACGAGCAGTACTTC CASSLGPASSYEQYF
. . TRBJ1-6 TRBV5-6 TGTGCCAGCAGCTTGGGGACCGGGACATTGGGTTCACCCCTCCACTTT CASSLGTGTLGSPLHF
. . TRBJ2-2 TRBV19 TGTGCCAGTAGTATATTTGCTCTAAACACCGGGGAGCTGTTTTTT CASSIFALNTGELFF
few . TRBJ2-7 TRBV2 TGTGCCAGCAGCCCGACAGTCTACGAGCAGTACTTC CASSPTVYEQYF
. . TRBJ2-1 TRBV23-1 TGCGCCAGCAGTCATCGGGACGGGAATATTCTTGAGCAGTTCTTC CASSHRDGNILEQFF
once . TRBJ1-1 TRBV5-4 TGTGCCAGCAGCTTACTGAACACTGAAGCTTTCTTT CASSLLNTEAFF
. TRBD1 TRBJ1-2 TRBV7-9 TGTGCCAGCAGCTCCCGGGACAGCTATGGCTACACCTTC CASSSRDSYGYTF
few TRBD1 TRBJ2-7 TRBV29-1 TGCAGCGGTGGACAGGCATACGAGCAGTACTTC CSGGQAYEQYF